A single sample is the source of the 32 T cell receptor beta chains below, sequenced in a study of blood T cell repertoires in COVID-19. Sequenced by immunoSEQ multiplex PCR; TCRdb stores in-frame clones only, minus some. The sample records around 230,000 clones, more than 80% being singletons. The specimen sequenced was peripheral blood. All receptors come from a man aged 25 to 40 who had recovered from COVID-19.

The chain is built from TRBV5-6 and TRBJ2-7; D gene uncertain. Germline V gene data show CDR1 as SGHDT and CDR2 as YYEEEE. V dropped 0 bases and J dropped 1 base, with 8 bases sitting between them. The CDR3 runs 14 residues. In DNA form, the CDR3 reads TGTGCCAGCAGCTTGGCCGGCAGGTCCTACGAGCAGTACTTC. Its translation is CASSLAGRSYEQYF.

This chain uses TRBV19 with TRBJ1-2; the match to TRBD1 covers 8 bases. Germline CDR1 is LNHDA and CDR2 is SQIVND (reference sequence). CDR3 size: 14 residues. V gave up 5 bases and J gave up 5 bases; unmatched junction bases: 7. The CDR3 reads CASSAQGQGYGYTF. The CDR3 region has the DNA TGTGCCAGTAGTGCCCAAGGACAGGGATATGGCTACACCTTC. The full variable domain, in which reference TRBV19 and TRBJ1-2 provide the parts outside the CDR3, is DGGITQSPKYLFRKEGQNVTLSCEQNLNHDAMYWYRQDPGQGLRLIYYSQIVNDFQKGDIAEGYSVSREKKESFPLTVTSAQKNPTAFYLCASSAQGQGYGYTFGSGTRLTVV.

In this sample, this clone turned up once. The DNA for the CDR3 is TGCGCCAGCAGCCTCCTGGGACAGCCCACTGAGCAGTTCTTC. Translating gives CASSLLGQPTEQFF. V usage is TRBV4-1 and J usage is TRBJ2-1; 7 bases line up with TRBD1. From germline, CDR1 is MGHRA and CDR2 YSYEKL. The CDR3 is 14 amino acids. The junction had 9 bases not matched to a gene; V was cut back by 4 bases and J by 9 bases.

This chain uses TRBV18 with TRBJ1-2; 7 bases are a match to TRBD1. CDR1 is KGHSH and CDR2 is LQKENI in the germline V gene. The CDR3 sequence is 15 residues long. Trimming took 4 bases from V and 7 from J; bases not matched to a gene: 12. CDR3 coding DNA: TGTGCCAGCTCACTATTCCTGGACAGGCGGATTGGCTACACCTTC. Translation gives CASSLFLDRRIGYTF. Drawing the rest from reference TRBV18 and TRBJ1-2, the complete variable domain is NAGVMQNPRHLVRRRGQEARLRCSPMKGHSHVYWYRQLPEEGLKFMVYLQKENIIDESGMPKERFSAEFPKEGPSILRIQQVVRGDSAAYFCASSLFLDRRIGYTFGSGTRLTVV.

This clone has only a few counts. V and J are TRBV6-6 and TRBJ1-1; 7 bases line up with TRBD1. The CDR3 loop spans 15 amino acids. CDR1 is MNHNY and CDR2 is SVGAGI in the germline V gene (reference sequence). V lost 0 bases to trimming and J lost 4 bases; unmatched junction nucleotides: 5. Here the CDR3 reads CASSYSRRQGTEAFF. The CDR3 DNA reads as TGTGCCAGCAGTTACTCTAGGAGACAGGGCACTGAAGCTTTCTTT.

In DNA form, the CDR3 reads TGTGCCAGCAGCCCCAACCTACAGGGGGCGGACTATGGCTACACCTTC. It is translated as CASSPNLQGADYGYTF. The chain has TRBV3-1 (or the pseudogene TRBV3-2) and TRBJ1-2; 9 bases line up with TRBD1. CDR1 and CDR2 (germline): LGHDT, YNNKEL (reference sequence). V shed 4 bases, J shed 3 bases, and the junction held 9 bases outside the gene matches. CDR3 length equals 16 residues.

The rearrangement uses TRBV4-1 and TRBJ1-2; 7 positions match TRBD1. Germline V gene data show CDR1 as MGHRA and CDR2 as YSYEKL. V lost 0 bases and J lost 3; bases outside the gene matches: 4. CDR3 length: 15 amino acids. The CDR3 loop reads CASSQEPGTDYGYTF. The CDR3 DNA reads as TGCGCCAGCAGCCAAGAGCCAGGGACAGACTATGGCTACACCTTC.

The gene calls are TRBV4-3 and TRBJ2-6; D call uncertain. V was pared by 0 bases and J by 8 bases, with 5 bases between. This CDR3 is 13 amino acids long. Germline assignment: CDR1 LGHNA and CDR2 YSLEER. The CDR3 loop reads CASSQDMSNVLTF. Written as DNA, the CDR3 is TGCGCCAGCAGCCAAGACATGTCCAACGTCCTGACTTTC.

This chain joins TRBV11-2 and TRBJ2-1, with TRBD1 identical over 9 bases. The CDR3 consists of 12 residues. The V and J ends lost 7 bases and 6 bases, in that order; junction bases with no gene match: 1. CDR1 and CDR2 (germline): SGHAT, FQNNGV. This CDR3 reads CASTTGGNEQFF. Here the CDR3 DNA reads TGTGCCAGCACGACAGGGGGCAATGAGCAGTTCTTC.

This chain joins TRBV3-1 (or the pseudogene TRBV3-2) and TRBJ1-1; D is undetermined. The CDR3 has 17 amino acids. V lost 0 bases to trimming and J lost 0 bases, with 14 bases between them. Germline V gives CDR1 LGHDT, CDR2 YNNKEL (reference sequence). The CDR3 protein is CASSQDPAVSMNTEAFF. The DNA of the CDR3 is TGTGCCAGCAGCCAAGACCCAGCGGTTTCGATGAACACTGAAGCTTTCTTT.

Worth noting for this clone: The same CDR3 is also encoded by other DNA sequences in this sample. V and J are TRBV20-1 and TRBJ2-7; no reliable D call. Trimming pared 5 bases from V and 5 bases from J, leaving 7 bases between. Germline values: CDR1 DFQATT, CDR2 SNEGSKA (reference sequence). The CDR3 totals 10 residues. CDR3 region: CSARRDEQYF. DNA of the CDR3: TGCAGTGCTCGTCGTGACGAGCAGTACTTC.

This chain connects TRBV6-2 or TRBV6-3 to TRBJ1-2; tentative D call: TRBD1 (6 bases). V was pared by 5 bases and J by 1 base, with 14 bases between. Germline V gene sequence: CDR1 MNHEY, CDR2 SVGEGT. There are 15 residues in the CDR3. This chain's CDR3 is CASSTQGGNNYGYTF. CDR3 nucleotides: TGTGCCAGCAGTACACAGGGTGGGAATAACTATGGCTACACCTTC.

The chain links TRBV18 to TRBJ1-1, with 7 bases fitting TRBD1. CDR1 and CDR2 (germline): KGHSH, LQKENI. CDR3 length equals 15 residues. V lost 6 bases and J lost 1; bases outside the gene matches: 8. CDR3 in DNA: TGTGCCAGCTCCAGAACCGGGACAGAGAACACTGAAGCTTTCTTT. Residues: CASSRTGTENTEAFF.

The CDR3 protein is CASSLVSDREAFF. In DNA, the CDR3 is TGTGCCAGCAGCTTGGTAAGCGACAGGGAAGCTTTCTTT. The rearrangement uses TRBV5-4 and TRBJ1-1; tentative D call: TRBD1 (6 bases). The CDR3 sequence is 13 residues long. CDR1 and CDR2 (germline): SGHNT, YYREEE (reference sequence). The V gene lost 0 bases and the J gene lost 8 bases, with 11 bases spanning the gap.

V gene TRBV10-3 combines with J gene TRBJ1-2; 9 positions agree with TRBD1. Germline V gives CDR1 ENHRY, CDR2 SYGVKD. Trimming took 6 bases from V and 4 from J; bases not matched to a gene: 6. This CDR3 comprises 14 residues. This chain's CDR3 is CAISRDRETYGYTF. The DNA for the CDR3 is TGTGCCATCAGCAGGGACAGGGAGACCTATGGCTACACCTTC.

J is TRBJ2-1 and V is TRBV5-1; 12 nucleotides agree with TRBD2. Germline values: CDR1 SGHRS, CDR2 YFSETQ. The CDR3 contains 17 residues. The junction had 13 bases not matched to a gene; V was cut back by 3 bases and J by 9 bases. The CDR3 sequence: CASSSTSGGRPYGEQFF. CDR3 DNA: TGCGCCAGCAGCTCCACTAGCGGGGGGCGCCCCTACGGTGAGCAGTTCTTC.

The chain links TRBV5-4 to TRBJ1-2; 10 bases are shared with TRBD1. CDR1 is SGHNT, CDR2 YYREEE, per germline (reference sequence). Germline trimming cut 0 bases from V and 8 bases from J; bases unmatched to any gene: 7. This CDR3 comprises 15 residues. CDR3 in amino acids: CASSLGTGGYGGYTF. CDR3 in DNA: TGTGCCAGCAGCTTGGGGACAGGGGGTTATGGAGGCTACACCTTC. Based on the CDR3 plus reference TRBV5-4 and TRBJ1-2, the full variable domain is ETGVTQSPTHLIKTRGQQVTLRCSSQSGHNTVSWYQQALGQGPQFIFQYYREEENGRGNFPPRFSGLQFPNYSSELNVNALELDDSALYLCASSLGTGGYGGYTFGSGTRLTVV.

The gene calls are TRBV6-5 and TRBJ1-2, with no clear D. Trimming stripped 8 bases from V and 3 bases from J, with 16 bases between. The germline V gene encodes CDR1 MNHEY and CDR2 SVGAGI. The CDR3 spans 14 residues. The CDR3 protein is CASGKINRDYGYTF. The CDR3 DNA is TGTGCCAGCGGCAAGATTAACAGAGACTATGGCTACACCTTC.

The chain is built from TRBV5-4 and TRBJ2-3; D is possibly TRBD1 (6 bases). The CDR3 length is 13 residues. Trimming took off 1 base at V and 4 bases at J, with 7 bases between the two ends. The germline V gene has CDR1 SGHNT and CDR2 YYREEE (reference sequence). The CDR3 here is CASSLTGSDTQYF. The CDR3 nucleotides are TGTGCCAGCAGCTTGACAGGGTCAGATACGCAGTATTTT.

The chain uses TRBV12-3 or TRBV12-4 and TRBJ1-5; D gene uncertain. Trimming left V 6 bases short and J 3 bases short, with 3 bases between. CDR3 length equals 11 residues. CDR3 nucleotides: TGTGCCAGCAGCTACAATCAGCCCCAGCATTTT. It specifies CASSYNQPQHF.

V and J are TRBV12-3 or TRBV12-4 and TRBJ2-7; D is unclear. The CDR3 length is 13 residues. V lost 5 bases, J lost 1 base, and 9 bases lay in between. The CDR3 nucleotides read TGTGCCAGCAGTAATCCAGGTTCCTACGAGCAGTACTTC. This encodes CASSNPGSYEQYF.

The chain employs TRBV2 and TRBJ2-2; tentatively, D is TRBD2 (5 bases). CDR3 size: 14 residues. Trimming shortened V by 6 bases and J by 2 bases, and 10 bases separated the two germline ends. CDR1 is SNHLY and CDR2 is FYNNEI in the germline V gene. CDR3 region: CASRWRPNTGELFF. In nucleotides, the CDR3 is TGTGCCAGCAGGTGGAGGCCTAACACCGGGGAGCTGTTTTTT.

This CDR3 is CASSQNARTAEGLSLEQYF. CDR3 nucleotide sequence: TGTGCCAGCAGCCAAAATGCGAGAACAGCGGAAGGTTTAAGCCTCGAGCAGTACTTC. The chain links TRBV3-1 (or the pseudogene TRBV3-2) to TRBJ2-7, with TRBD2 as a possible D gene (5 bases). The ends were cut back, 2 bases at V and 6 bases at J, with 29 bases in the middle. CDR1 and CDR2 (germline): LGHDT, YNNKEL (reference sequence). CDR3 length: 19 amino acids.

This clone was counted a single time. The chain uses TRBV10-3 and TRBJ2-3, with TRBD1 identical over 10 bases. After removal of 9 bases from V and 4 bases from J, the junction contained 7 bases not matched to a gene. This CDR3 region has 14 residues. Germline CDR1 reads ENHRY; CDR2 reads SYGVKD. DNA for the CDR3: TGTGCCATACGCGGGACAGGGGAGGCAGATACGCAGTATTTT. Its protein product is CAIRGTGEADTQYF.

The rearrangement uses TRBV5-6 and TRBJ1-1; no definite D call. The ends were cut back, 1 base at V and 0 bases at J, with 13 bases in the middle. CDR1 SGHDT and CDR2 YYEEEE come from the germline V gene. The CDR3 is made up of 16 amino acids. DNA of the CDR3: TGTGCCAGCAGCTTGCCTCGTCTGGCCATGAACACTGAAGCTTTCTTT. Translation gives CASSLPRLAMNTEAFF.

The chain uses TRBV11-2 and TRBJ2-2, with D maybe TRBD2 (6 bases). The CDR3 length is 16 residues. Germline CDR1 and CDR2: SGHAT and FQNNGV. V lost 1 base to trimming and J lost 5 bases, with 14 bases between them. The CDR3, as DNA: TGTGCCAGCAGCTTAGGGGTCGGGGGAAGGACCGGGGAGCTGTTTTTT. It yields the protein CASSLGVGGRTGELFF.

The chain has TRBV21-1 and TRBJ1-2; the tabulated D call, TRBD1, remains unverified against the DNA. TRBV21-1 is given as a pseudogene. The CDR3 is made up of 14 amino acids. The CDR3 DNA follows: TGTGCCAGCAGCAAATCGACAGGGGCGGATGGCTACACCTTC. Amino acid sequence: CASSKSTGADGYTF.

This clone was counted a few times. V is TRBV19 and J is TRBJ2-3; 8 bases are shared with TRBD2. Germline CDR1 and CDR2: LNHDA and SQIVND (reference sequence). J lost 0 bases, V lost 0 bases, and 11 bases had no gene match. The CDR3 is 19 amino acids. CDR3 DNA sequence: TGTGCCAGTAGTATAGATCCCCCGCGGGGGGCTTCTAGCACAGATACGCAGTATTTT. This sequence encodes CASSIDPPRGASSTDTQYF.

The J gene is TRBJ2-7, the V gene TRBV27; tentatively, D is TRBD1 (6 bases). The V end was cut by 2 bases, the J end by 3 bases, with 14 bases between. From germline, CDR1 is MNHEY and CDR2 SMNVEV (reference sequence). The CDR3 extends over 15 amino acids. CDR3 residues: CASSLRVTGIYEQYF. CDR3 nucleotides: TGTGCCAGCAGTTTAAGGGTGACAGGTATCTACGAGCAGTACTTC.

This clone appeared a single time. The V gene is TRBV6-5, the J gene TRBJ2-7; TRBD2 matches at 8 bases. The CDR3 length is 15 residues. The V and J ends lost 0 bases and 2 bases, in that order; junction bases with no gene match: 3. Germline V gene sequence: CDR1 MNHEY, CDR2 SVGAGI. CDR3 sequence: CASSYSGGLAYEQYF. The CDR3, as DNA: TGTGCCAGCAGTTACTCGGGGGGACTAGCCTACGAGCAGTACTTC.

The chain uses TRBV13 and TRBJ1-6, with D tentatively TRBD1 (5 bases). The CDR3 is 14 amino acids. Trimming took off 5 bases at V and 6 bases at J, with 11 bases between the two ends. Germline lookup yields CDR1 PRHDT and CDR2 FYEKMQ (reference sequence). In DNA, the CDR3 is TGTGCCAGCAGCCCCCGGGACTTTAATTCACCCCTCCACTTT. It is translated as CASSPRDFNSPLHF.

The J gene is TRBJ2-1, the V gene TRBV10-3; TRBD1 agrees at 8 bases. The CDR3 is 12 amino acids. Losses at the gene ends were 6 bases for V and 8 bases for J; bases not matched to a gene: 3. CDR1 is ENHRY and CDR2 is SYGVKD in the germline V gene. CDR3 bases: TGTGCCATCAGGACAGGGGACGATGAGCAGTTCTTC. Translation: CAIRTGDDEQFF.